This is a list of T cell receptor beta chains from one sample in a study of Tregs in tolerant kidney transplant recipients. Sequenced by immunoSEQ multiplex PCR; TCRdb stores in-frame clones only, minus some. The data show roughly 99,000 clones, with 90% to 95% seen just once and 0.4% to 0.55% held by the top ten. The sample here was CD4+ T cells from blood, taken before the transplant. These receptors originate from a human donor who received a combined kidney and bone marrow transplant. CDR3s include the opening cysteine and the closing phenylalanine or tryptophan. A D gene is named only where the DNA matches it firmly. Clone sizes are given selectively: once, few, many, or a class where the clone is expanded.

d_call | clone_size | j_call | v_call | cdr3_nt | cdr3_aa
- | - | TRBJ1-4 | TRBV7-2 | TGTGCCAGCAGCTTCGGGGGGCAGGAAAAACTGTTTTTT | CASSFGGQEKLFF
TRBD1 | - | TRBJ1-5 | TRBV30 | TGTGCCTGGAGTTTAACAGGGGGCAATCAGCCCCAGCATTTT | CAWSLTGGNQPQHF
- | - | TRBJ1-3 | TRBV11-2 | TGTGCCAGCAGAAACCGTCGTGGGCAGGTGGATGGAAACACCATATATTTT | CASRNRRGQVDGNTIYF
- | - | TRBJ2-1 | TRBV19 | TGTGCCAGTAGTATAGATGGACCGGGACACCTCTCCTACAATGAGCAGTTCTTC | CASSIDGPGHLSYNEQFF
TRBD1 | - | TRBJ1-2 | TRBV7-9 | TGTGCCAGCAGCTTGGAGACAGGGGTGAGTGACGCAGGCTACACCTTC | CASSLETGVSDAGYTF
TRBD1 | once | TRBJ2-1 | TRBV7-3 | TGTGCCAGCAGCTCCCCGGGACAGGCCTACAATGAGCAGTTCTTC | CASSSPGQAYNEQFF
- | - | TRBJ2-2 | TRBV5-1 | TGCGCCAGCAGCCCGTTAGCGGAGTTGGGGACCGGGGAGCTGTTTTTT | CASSPLAELGTGELFF
- | - | TRBJ1-5 | TRBV19 | TGTGCCAGTGAGAATGCCTATGGCAATCAGCCCCAGCATTTT | CASENAYGNQPQHF
TRBD1 | - | TRBJ2-1 | TRBV4-2 | TGTGCCAGCAGCCAAGATATAGGGACAGGGAAGTTCTTC | CASSQDIGTGKFF
TRBD1 | - | TRBJ1-1 | TRBV7-2 | TGTGCCAGCAGCTTATACAGGGGATTGTACACTGAAGCTTTCTTT | CASSLYRGLYTEAFF
- | - | TRBJ1-3 | TRBV30 | TGTGCCTGGAGTTGGCAGGGATTCCTCCAGAGCTCTGGAAACACCATATATTTT | CAWSWQGFLQSSGNTIYF
- | - | TRBJ2-3 | TRBV7-6 | TGTGCCAGCAGCTACGATCAGGGAGGTTGGACAGATACGCAGTATTTT | CASSYDQGGWTDTQYF
- | - | TRBJ2-3 | TRBV21-1 | TGTGCCAGCAGGCCCACAGTGGGCCTCAAATATGGAGATACGCAGTATTTT | CASRPTVGLKYGDTQYF
- | - | TRBJ2-1 | TRBV7-3 | TGTGCCAGCAGCCTCTCCCGGGACTTGGGTGAGCAGTTCTTC | CASSLSRDLGEQFF
TRBD2 | - | TRBJ2-7 | TRBV19 | TGTGCCAGTATTCCCTTATTCGGGAGGGCCGGCAACGAGCAGTACTTC | CASIPLFGRAGNEQYF
TRBD1 | - | TRBJ1-3 | TRBV29-1 | TGCAGCGTTGGACAGGGGATAGGTGGAAACACCATATATTTT | CSVGQGIGGNTIYF
- | - | TRBJ1-2 | TRBV7-8 | TGTGCCAGCAGCTTAGCAGGGGTCTATGACTATGGCTACACCTTC | CASSLAGVYDYGYTF
- | - | TRBJ2-2 | TRBV6-1 | TGTGCCAGCAGTGGGCGGCCCGGGGAGCTGTTTTTT | CASSGRPGELFF
- | once | TRBJ2-1 | TRBV4-2 | TGTGCCAGCAGCCAAGATCATGTATTAGCTCCCGATAGGCCTGATGAGCAGTTCTTC | CASSQDHVLAPDRPDEQFF
- | once | TRBJ1-6 | TRBV5-4 | TGTGCCAGCAGCCAATATAATTCACCCCTCCACTTT | CASSQYNSPLHF
- | - | TRBJ1-1 | TRBV7-9 | TGTGCCAGCAGCTTAGGGATCCAGACAGCTGACACTGAAGCTTTCTTT | CASSLGIQTADTEAFF
TRBD2 | - | TRBJ2-7 | TRBV27 | TGTGCCAGCAGGCGAGGACTAGCGGGAGGAACTTTCTCCTACGAGCAGTACTTC | CASRRGLAGGTFSYEQYF
- | - | TRBJ1-2 | TRBV11-3 | TGTGCCAGCAGCACCCGGACGGGGATGGGGGGCTACACCTTC | CASSTRTGMGGYTF
- | - | TRBJ2-2 | TRBV29-1 | TGCAGCGTTGAAGGGCTAGTTAAAAGGTCCGGGGAGCTGTTTTTT | CSVEGLVKRSGELFF
TRBD2 | - | TRBJ2-3 | TRBV9 | TGTGCCAGCAGCGTAGAACTAGCGATGGATACGCAGTATTTT | CASSVELAMDTQYF
TRBD2 | few | TRBJ2-1 | TRBV6-6 | TGTGCCAGCAGTTACCCGGCTAGCGGGAAGAATGAGCAGTTCTTC | CASSYPASGKNEQFF
TRBD2 | - | TRBJ2-7 | TRBV4-2 | TGTGCCAGCAGCCAGACACTCGGACTAGCGGGAGTAGGCGACGAGCAGTACTTC | CASSQTLGLAGVGDEQYF
TRBD1 | - | TRBJ2-7 | TRBV9 | TGTGCCAGCAGCAGGACAGGGGGCGGGGGGTCCTACGAGCAGTACTTC | CASSRTGGGGSYEQYF
TRBD1 | - | TRBJ1-2 | TRBV6-5 | TGTGCCAGCAGTTACTCAAAGACAGGGGCATATGGCTACACCTTC | CASSYSKTGAYGYTF
TRBD1 | - | TRBJ2-3 | TRBV4-1 | TGCGCCAGCAGCCAAGAGGAGGTCGGACAGGGGGCTGGAGATACGCAGTATTTT | CASSQEEVGQGAGDTQYF
- | once | TRBJ1-4 | TRBV7-9 | TGTGCCAGCAGCCCCCAAATTAGGGGAACGAATGAAAAACTGTTTTTT | CASSPQIRGTNEKLFF
TRBD1 | - | TRBJ2-7 | TRBV5-4 | TGTGCCAGCAGCTTGGGGGTCGGGCAGGGGGACTACGAGCAGTACTTC | CASSLGVGQGDYEQYF
- | - | TRBJ1-2 | TRBV28 | TGTGCCGCACATAGCCCCGGCGTCCCCTATGGCTACACCTTC | CAAHSPGVPYGYTF
- | - | TRBJ1-3 | TRBV9 | TGTGCCAGCAGCGGAGGCTCTCTGTTATCCTCTGGAAACACCATATATTTT | CASSGGSLLSSGNTIYF
- | few | TRBJ2-7 | TRBV10-3 | TGTGCCATCAGTCCCGAGAGGTACGAGCAGTACTTC | CAISPERYEQYF
TRBD1 | - | TRBJ1-1 | TRBV9 | TGTGCCAGCAGTGCCAGGGGGGACACTGAAGCTTTCTTT | CASSARGDTEAFF
- | - | TRBJ1-1 | TRBV30 | TGTGCCTGGAGGATCAGGGTCCATGCTGAAGCTTTCTTT | CAWRIRVHAEAFF
TRBD2 | - | TRBJ2-7 | TRBV5-4 | TGTGCCAGCAGCTCCCGGGGGGGCCTTCCCTACGAGCAGTACTTC | CASSSRGGLPYEQYF
- | - | TRBJ2-5 | TRBV9 | TGTGCCAGCAGCGTAGCGGGCGATACACGGGGGGAGACCCAGTACTTC | CASSVAGDTRGETQYF
TRBD2 | - | TRBJ2-2 | TRBV5-6 | TGTGCCAGCAGCCGTGCTAGCGGGGGGGCCCAGAACACCGGGGAGCTGTTTTTT | CASSRASGGAQNTGELFF
- | - | TRBJ2-7 | TRBV7-9 | TGTGCCAGCAGTTCGTCGGGGTACGAGCAGTACTTC | CASSSSGYEQYF
- | once | TRBJ1-1 | TRBV9 | TGTGCCAGCAGCGTAACGGACAGAGACAACACTGAAGCTTTCTTT | CASSVTDRDNTEAFF
- | - | TRBJ2-4 | TRBV11-2 | TGTGCCAGCAGCCAAAGGAGCGTTTTTACTCTAGCCAAAAACATTCAGTACTTC | CASSQRSVFTLAKNIQYF
TRBD1 | - | TRBJ1-5 | TRBV18 | TGTGCCAGCTCAGCCGGGACAGGGGGCAATCAGCCCCAGCATTTT | CASSAGTGGNQPQHF
TRBD2 | - | TRBJ2-1 | TRBV9 | TGTGCCAGCAGCCCCAGGACTAGGAATGAGCAGTTCTTC | CASSPRTRNEQFF
TRBD1 | - | TRBJ2-5 | TRBV7-3 | TGTGCCAGCAGCTTATCAGGGGGAGAGGAGACCCAGTACTTC | CASSLSGGEETQYF
- | - | TRBJ1-4 | TRBV19 | TGTGCCAGTAGTATGCGGGCGTCGTACGAAAAACTGTTTTTT | CASSMRASYEKLFF
- | - | TRBJ1-2 | TRBV27 | TGTGCCAGCAGTACATTTTCAATAACCGGACAGATTAACTATGGCTACACCTTC | CASSTFSITGQINYGYTF
- | - | TRBJ2-2 | TRBV10-3 | TGTGCCATCAGAGAACCGGGTCTCACTATTAGCGCGAACACCGGGGAGCTGTTTTTT | CAIREPGLTISANTGELFF
TRBD1 | - | TRBJ1-2 | TRBV5-4 | TGTGCCAGCAGCCTTTCCTTGGGACAGGGGGCCTATGGCTACACCTTC | CASSLSLGQGAYGYTF
- | few | TRBJ2-3 | TRBV6-6 | TGTGCCACCCAGACTGGCACAGATACGCAGTATTTT | CATQTGTDTQYF
- | - | TRBJ2-1 | TRBV28 | TGTGCCAGCAGTTTTCAACTAGTAGACAATGAGCAGTTCTTC | CASSFQLVDNEQFF
TRBD1 | - | TRBJ2-7 | TRBV6-5 | TGTGCCAGCAGTTACGACAGGGACCAATACGAGCAGTACTTC | CASSYDRDQYEQYF
- | - | TRBJ1-2 | TRBV28 | TGTGCCAGCAGTTTGACGGGGTTTCACTATGGCTACACCTTC | CASSLTGFHYGYTF
TRBD2 | - | TRBJ2-2 | TRBV7-2 | TGTGCCAGCAGCTTATTAGCGGGAGGCGGCACCGGGGAGCTGTTTTTT | CASSLLAGGGTGELFF
- | - | TRBJ1-2 | TRBV6-6 | TGTGCCAGCAGTTACTCTGTGGGGGCGCGTTCTCATGGCTACACCTTC | CASSYSVGARSHGYTF
- | - | TRBJ2-5 | TRBV9 | TGTGCCAGCAGCGTAGTAGGGTGGAGGCGGCCGGAGACCCAGTACTTC | CASSVVGWRRPETQYF
- | - | TRBJ2-6 | TRBV7-6 | TGTGCCAGCAGCTTAGCCCCCGGCTCTGGGGCCAACGTCCTGACTTTC | CASSLAPGSGANVLTF
TRBD2 | once | TRBJ2-1 | TRBV14 | TGTGCCAGCAGCCAAAGTCTAGCGGGTAACAATGAGCAGTTCTTC | CASSQSLAGNNEQFF